The 4 T cell receptor beta chains given below trace back to one sample, sequenced in a study of Ad26.COV2.S vaccination and SARS-CoV-2 variants. Profiled with immunoSEQ multiplex PCR; TCRdb holds only in-frame clones, not every one. Of about 440,000 clones in the sample, about 92% were seen once. Treatment defined: around 19 received Ad26.COV2.S at low or high dose, single or two shots; roughly five received placebo; per-sample allocation not given. The samples date from day 63 after the first vaccine or placebo injection. The sequencing used peripheral blood, collected in a trial of Ad26.COV2.S vaccine versus placebo. The receptors stem from a person aged 18-60 years who received the Ad26.COV2.S COVID-19 vaccine or a placebo.

The chain carries TRBV10-3 and TRBJ2-3; the D gene is possibly TRBD1 (5 bases). This CDR3 is built from 15 residues. Germline V gene lookup returns CDR1 ENHRY and CDR2 SYGVKD. The V end was cut by 3 bases, the J end by 1 base, with 11 bases between. The CDR3 bases are TGTGCCATCAGTGAACCCCCCAGGGGCACAGATACGCAGTATTTT. It codes for CAISEPPRGTDTQYF.

The rearrangement joins TRBV28 to TRBJ2-5, with D uncertain. Trimming cost V 5 bases and J 7 bases, with 23 bases left between them. The germline CDR1 and CDR2 sequences are MDHEN and SYDVKM. The CDR3 contains 16 residues. For the CDR3, the DNA is TGTGCCAGCAGTCTAACCCGATTTCGGTGGAAGGGGACCCAGTACTTC. Encoded protein: CASSLTRFRWKGTQYF.

The chain couples TRBV28 to TRBJ2-2, with TRBD2 as a possible D gene (6 bases). Germline assignment: CDR1 MDHEN and CDR2 SYDVKM. Trimming pared 7 bases from V and 4 bases from J, leaving 16 bases between. This CDR3 is 15 amino acids long. CDR3 sequence: CASKFAGPVTGELFF. The CDR3 DNA follows: TGTGCCAGCAAGTTTGCGGGACCCGTCACCGGGGAGCTGTTTTTT.

The J gene is TRBJ2-1, the V gene TRBV4-1; TRBD1 aligns across 7 bases. V gave up 3 bases and J gave up 1 base; unmatched junction bases: 9. This CDR3 spans 17 amino acids. Germline V lookup: CDR1 MGHRA, CDR2 YSYEKL. The CDR3 bases are TGCGCCAGCAGCCAGTTGACAGGGATATATTCCTACAATGAGCAGTTCTTC. This sequence encodes CASSQLTGIYSYNEQFF.